The 16 T cell receptor beta chains below were found in one sample sequenced in a study of blood T cell repertoires in COVID-19. The data were produced by immunoSEQ multiplex PCR, yet TCRdb's version contains in-frame clones alone and is incomplete. The table lists nearly 300,000 clones, approximately 89% of them singletons. Sequencing input: peripheral blood. The receptors come from a woman aged 30 to 39 who had recovered from COVID-19.

This clone appeared once. The V gene is TRBV7-2, the J gene TRBJ1-2, with D unclear. CDR1 is SGHTA and CDR2 is FQGNSA in the germline V gene. V was trimmed by 3 bases and J by 1 base, leaving 9 bases between them. The CDR3 loop spans 14 amino acids. The CDR3 protein is CASSFLGVNYGYTF. The CDR3 nucleotides read TGTGCCAGCAGCTTTCTTGGAGTTAACTATGGCTACACCTTC.

In nucleotides, the CDR3 is TGTGCCAGCAGCTCAACAGGGGGCTCCTACAATGAGCAGTTCTTC. Its translation: CASSSTGGSYNEQFF. V usage is TRBV7-6 and J usage is TRBJ2-1, with 8 bases that match TRBD1. The V gene end was trimmed by 4 bases and the J gene end by 0 bases; junction bases not matched to a gene: 2. The germline V gene has CDR1 SGHVS and CDR2 FNYEAQ. This CDR3 has 15 residues.

The chain is built from TRBV7-9 and TRBJ2-3, with TRBD1 as a possible D gene (5 bases). The germline gives CDR1 SEHNR, CDR2 FQNEAQ (reference sequence). This CDR3 has 15 residues. The V end was cut by 2 bases, the J end by 2 bases, with 11 bases between. CDR3 sequence reads: CASSLLRGITDTQYF. CDR3 bases: TGTGCCAGCAGCTTATTAAGGGGAATCACAGATACGCAGTATTTT.

The genes are TRBV30 and TRBJ1-1, with D perhaps TRBD1 (6 bases). This CDR3 spans 13 amino acids. Trimming shortened V by 4 bases and J by 6 bases, and 15 bases separated the two germline ends. Germline lookup yields CDR1 GTSNPN and CDR2 SVGIG (reference sequence). CDR3 protein: CAWKISGGPEAFF. The CDR3, as DNA: TGTGCCTGGAAGATCTCGGGGGGCCCTGAAGCTTTCTTT.

To note about this clone: At one end the junction does not follow the germline gene, possibly because of a read error. This rearrangement joins TRBV28 to TRBJ2-6; D perhaps matches TRBD1 (6 bases). This CDR3 is 11 amino acids long. Germline V lookup: CDR1 MDHEN, CDR2 SYDVKM. The CDR3 here is CASRQGGHPFF. CDR3 DNA sequence: TGTGCCAGCCGCCAAGGGGGACACCCGTTTTTC.

This clone was seen a few times. CDR3 bases: TGTGCCAGCAGCCACACGAGGCGGGGGGATAACACTGAAGCTTTCTTT. It encodes CASSHTRRGDNTEAFF. The rearrangement uses TRBV3-1 (or the pseudogene TRBV3-2) and TRBJ1-1; a weak D match, TRBD1 (5 bases). Germline lookup yields CDR1 LGHDT and CDR2 YNNKEL (reference sequence). The CDR3 is 16 amino acids. The V end lost 3 bases, the J end lost 2 bases, and 16 bases lay between the germline ends.

This sequence joins TRBV25-1 and TRBJ2-7; tentatively, D is TRBD2 (5 bases). Germline V gene lookup returns CDR1 MGHDK and CDR2 SYGVNS. V was trimmed by 4 bases and J by 0 bases, leaving 13 bases between them. The CDR3 extends over 15 amino acids. The CDR3 sequence: CASSGHEGSSYEQYF. In nucleotides, the CDR3 is TGTGCCAGCAGTGGCCACGAGGGCAGCTCCTACGAGCAGTACTTC.

This chain uses TRBV18 with TRBJ2-3; 11 bases line up with TRBD1. Germline CDR1 reads KGHSH; CDR2 reads LQKENI. This CDR3 comprises 16 residues. Trimming took 4 bases from V and 2 from J; bases not matched to a gene: 5. Here the CDR3 DNA reads TGTGCCAGCTCACACCGGGACAGGGGGGTCACAGATACGCAGTATTTT. Amino acids: CASSHRDRGVTDTQYF.

The rearrangement uses TRBV28 and TRBJ2-7; D possibly corresponds to TRBD1 (6 bases). The CDR3 is 14 amino acids. Germline CDR1 is MDHEN and CDR2 is SYDVKM. Between the trimmed V and J ends, which lost 8 bases and 4 bases, there was a span of 18 bases. This chain's CDR3 is CASWETGLLYEQYF. In DNA form, the CDR3 reads TGTGCCAGCTGGGAAACAGGGTTATTGTACGAGCAGTACTTC.

The rearrangement uses TRBV4-2 and TRBJ1-6, with D hard to call. The V gene's germline CDR1 is LGHNA and CDR2 YNFKEQ. CDR3 length equals 16 residues. V lost 0 bases and J lost 8, with 14 bases in between. In DNA, the CDR3 is TGTGCCAGCAGCCAAGAGGGCAGAACGACGGATTCACCCCTCCACTTT. Its translation is CASSQEGRTTDSPLHF.

The chain joins TRBV18 to TRBJ1-1; weak D call: TRBD1 (5 bases). Per the germline V gene, CDR1 is KGHSH and CDR2 is LQKENI. The CDR3 consists of 14 residues. Between the trimmed V and J ends, which lost 5 bases and 1 base, there was a span of 11 bases. The CDR3 DNA reads as TGTGCCAGCTCATCGACAGATTCGAACACTGAAGCTTTCTTT. As protein: CASSSTDSNTEAFF.

The V gene is TRBV6-5, the J gene TRBJ1-1, with TRBD1 matching 9 bases. V was pared by 5 bases and J by 9 bases, with 4 bases of the junction left unmatched. CDR1 MNHEY and CDR2 SVGAGI come from the germline V gene. This CDR3 region has 12 residues. CDR3 protein: CASSKGQGKAFF. DNA for the CDR3: TGTGCCAGCAGTAAGGGACAGGGTAAAGCTTTCTTT.

The chain has TRBV28 and TRBJ1-4; D might be TRBD1 (6 bases). The length of the CDR3 is 16 residues. V was pared by 5 bases and J by 0 bases, with 13 bases between. Germline CDR1 is MDHEN and CDR2 is SYDVKM. This CDR3 is CASSAPGQTTNEKLFF. CDR3 DNA sequence: TGTGCCAGCAGTGCCCCCGGACAGACAACTAATGAAAAACTGTTTTTT.

This rearrangement joins TRBV6-1 to TRBJ2-5; D uncertain. Germline V gives CDR1 MNHNS, CDR2 SASEGT. Trimming cost V 0 bases and J 2 bases, with 7 bases left between them. The CDR3 runs to 14 residues. CDR3 loop: CASSEAHRQETQYF. DNA for the CDR3: TGTGCCAGCAGTGAAGCGCACCGGCAAGAGACCCAGTACTTC.

The chain couples TRBV2 to TRBJ1-6; D is ambiguous. Germline V gene lookup returns CDR1 SNHLY and CDR2 FYNNEI. Trimming left V 10 bases short and J 7 bases short, with 14 bases between. The CDR3 extends over 13 amino acids. The CDR3 region is CATSGQQNSPLHF. CDR3 nucleotide sequence: TGTGCCACCTCGGGTCAGCAAAATTCACCCCTCCACTTT. Combining the CDR3 with reference TRBV2 and TRBJ1-6 gives the whole variable domain EPEVTQTPSHQVTQMGQEVILRCVPISNHLYFYWYRQILGQKVEFLVSFYNNEISEKSEIFDDQFSVERPDGSNFTLKIRSTKLEDSAMYFCATSGQQNSPLHFGNGTRLTVT.

Of note for this clone: This sample includes further DNA sequences coding for the same CDR3. The V call is TRBV28, the J call TRBJ2-7, with TRBD1 matching 7 bases. The junction had 9 bases not matched to a gene; V was cut back by 6 bases and J by 1 base. CDR1 is MDHEN and CDR2 is SYDVKM in the germline V gene. This CDR3 comprises 15 residues. CDR3: CASSPGTASSYEQYF. As DNA, the CDR3 is TGTGCCAGCAGCCCCGGGACAGCTTCTTCCTACGAGCAGTACTTC.